This T cell receptor beta chain originates from a study of human T cells and chemical hapten exposure. This clonotype was detected only a few times. The antigen remains undetermined. What the library attached to individual cDNA molecules were unique molecular identifiers. TCRdb analysed the RACE reads with MiXCR anew, one entry per CDR3 protein. The sample includes roughly 42,000 distinct CDR3 sequences, about 9.6% seen only once; the top ten take 11% to 15%. General study results and limits: There was a positive correlation between PT1 expanded TCR counts and patch test score.

Between the trimmed V and J ends, which lost 3 bases and 5 bases, there was a span of 8 bases. Germline CDR1 reads SGHTA; CDR2 reads FQGTGA. This CDR3 region has 14 residues. The time point: patch test 2, 6 weeks after DPC sensitization. The treatment was: therapeutic diphenylcyclopropenone sensitization with weekly scalp DPC. Total RNA came from unfractionated whole blood. This clonotype was sampled from a woman in her thirties with alopecia areata. Some clones in this sample may be carry-over from other donors' samples. This chain uses TRBV7-3 with TRBJ1-6; D remains ambiguous. Sample: whole blood, taken in connection with sensitization to the hapten diphenylcyclopropenone (DPC). CDR3 in amino acids: CASSFKGDNSPLHF. CDR3 in DNA: TGTGCCAGCAGCTTCAAGGGTGATAATTCACCCCTCCACTTT.